These 4 T cell receptor beta chains came from one sample sequenced in a study of regulatory T cells in long-lasting Graves disease (dated by TCRdb to 2020 to 2022). Library prep was done by multiplex PCR. Reads for this sample came from an Illumina HiSeq 4000. TCR beta libraries were built with iRepertoire HTBI primers and Arm-PCR amplification of CDR3 regions. TCRdb reran the public reads through fastp at Q25 and MiXCR, keeping productive beta chains. Duplicate CDR3 protein sequences are folded into a single record with the most common DNA and genes. Counted in this sample were about 500,000 distinct CDR3 sequences; roughly 16% of them appeared once. The ten largest clones take up 12% of the sample. The time point label on this specimen signifies: newly diagnosed GD, antithyroid drugs for less than 3 months. For both TCR sequencing and RNA sequencing, RNA was extracted from PBMCs using TRIzol. The same specimen was also included in a second study, on T cells in Graves' hyperthyroidism and ophthalmopathy.

Material: peripheral blood mononuclear cells (PBMCs), obtained at new diagnosis, from a patient treated with antithyroid drugs. These receptors were obtained from a man in his forties with Graves disease. Donor details come from another sample of the same person, matched by shared clones.

The gene calls are TRBV12-3 or TRBV12-4 and TRBJ2-2; D not resolved. V lost 7 bases to trimming and J lost 0 bases, with 9 bases between them. The CDR3 runs 14 residues. The CDR3 nucleotides are TGTGCCAGCAACCGCTTTTCGAACACCGGGGAGCTGTTTTTT. Its translation: CASNRFSNTGELFF.

This clonotype was seen a single time. Written as DNA, the CDR3 is TGTGCCAGCGGGATTGCGGGAGAAGAGACCCAGTACTTC. The encoded protein is CASGIAGEETQYF. V usage is TRBV2 and J usage is TRBJ2-5, with 7 bases matching TRBD2. The CDR3 is made up of 13 amino acids. Germline values: CDR1 SNHLY, CDR2 FYNNEI. With V trimmed by 8 bases and J by 3 bases, 6 bases remained unmatched.

This clonotype was observed many times. The chain has TRBV18 and TRBJ1-1, with D possibly TRBD1 on 5 matching bases. Trimming left V 3 bases short and J 7 bases short, with 12 bases between. The CDR3 covers 13 residues. CDR1 and CDR2 (germline): KGHSH, LQKENI. The DNA for the CDR3 is TGTGCCAGCTCACCGTACGATGACAGTGAAGCTTTCTTT. This gives the protein CASSPYDDSEAFF.

CDR3 in amino acids: CASSSQGGDTEAFF. CDR3 nucleotides: TGTGCCAGCAGCTCACAGGGGGGGGACACTGAAGCTTTCTTT. The chain combines TRBV4-2 with TRBJ1-1; 8 bases align to TRBD1. The germline gives CDR1 LGHNA, CDR2 YNFKEQ. This CDR3 is built from 14 residues. The trim removed 5 bases at V and 3 bases at J, leaving 5 bases unmatched.